The clone carrying this TCR beta chain was counted only a few times. What it binds is not known. This entry is derived from a study of T cell repertoires in cytomegalovirus infection. Study details: A matching HLA type, together with CMV infection, was signaled by public TCR beta signatures. Findings of the study overall: It was HLA-C-restricted CMV-specific TCR beta clonotypes that dominated the response ex vivo.

MiXCR, run by TCRdb on the reads, gives a single entry per CDR3 protein. Found here are 90,000 to 130,000 distinct CDR3 sequences, over 9% of them singletons; the top ten hold approximately 33%. V was clipped by 0 bases and J by 4 bases; unmatched bases: 3. This CDR3 is built from 14 residues. From germline, CDR1 is SGHNT and CDR2 YYREEE (reference sequence). This TCR derives from a human donor in good health (CMV status not recorded). Some clones in this sample may be carry-over from other donors' samples. The chain links TRBV5-4 to TRBJ1-2, with 7 positions matching TRBD1. The sample taken for sequencing was PBMCs, sequenced either directly or after in vitro stimulation (not recorded which). CDR3 nucleotides: TGTGCCAGCAGCTTGGCCTGGGACAGCTATGGCTACACCTTC. It translates to CASSLAWDSYGYTF.